This T cell receptor beta chain was sequenced during a study of cytomegalovirus exposure and HLA in healthy donors. Study information: Earlier findings included roughly 120 million unique TCR beta sequences obtained from 150 million to 200 million T cells.

The trim removed 4 bases at V and 1 base at J, leaving 6 bases unmatched. The CDR3 extends over 15 amino acids. Germline assignment: CDR1 KGHSH and CDR2 LQKENI. The PCR contained 60 Vbeta and 13 Jbeta primers. Assay used: immunoSEQ multiplex PCR; TCRdb lists only in-frame clones, some missing. The sample comprises around 120,000 clones, around 76% of which are singletons, and 30% rests with the top ten. Notes on the study in general: A later analysis linked a missense DCLRE1C variant to TCR beta V- and J-gene trimming. Cytomegalovirus association was assigned to 150 to 200 TCR beta chains.

A note on this clone: What it binds is unknown.

The rearrangement joins TRBV18 to TRBJ1-1; 7 bases map to TRBD1. What was sequenced was PBMCs. The TCR comes from a man between 60 and 75 years old in good health and CMV-seropositive. This CDR3 is CASSQVTGANTEAFF. The CDR3 bases are TGTGCCAGCTCACAAGTAACAGGGGCGAACACTGAAGCTTTCTTT.